The subject of this entry is one T cell receptor (beta chain). These data belong to a study of blood T cell repertoires in COVID-19. Study-wide context: Donors in the United States, Italy and Spain gave samples during acute or convalescent COVID-19. In each case, the material was cDNA or gDNA derived from T cells, B-cell-depleted T cells, or PBMCs.

Original processing notes: Nucleated cell counts were estimated from reference gene primer amplification. Sequenced by immunoSEQ multiplex PCR; TCRdb stores in-frame clones only, minus some. V, J and clone size were drawn from that table, and D and trimming were deduced from the DNA. The sample carries about 480,000 clones, around 89% recorded once. CDR3 length: 19 residues. The germline gives CDR1 KGHDR, CDR2 SFDVKD. Trimming took off 8 bases at V and 6 bases at J, with 30 bases between the two ends. This TCR came from a woman aged 25 to 39 with acute or convalescent COVID-19. The chain has TRBV24-1 and TRBJ1-4; D may be TRBD1 (5 bases). The sequencing sample was made of peripheral blood. CDR3: CATTSPRHRKSRMDEKLFF. CDR3 bases: TGTGCCACCACCTCGCCGAGACACAGGAAATCTCGGATGGATGAAAAACTGTTTTTT.